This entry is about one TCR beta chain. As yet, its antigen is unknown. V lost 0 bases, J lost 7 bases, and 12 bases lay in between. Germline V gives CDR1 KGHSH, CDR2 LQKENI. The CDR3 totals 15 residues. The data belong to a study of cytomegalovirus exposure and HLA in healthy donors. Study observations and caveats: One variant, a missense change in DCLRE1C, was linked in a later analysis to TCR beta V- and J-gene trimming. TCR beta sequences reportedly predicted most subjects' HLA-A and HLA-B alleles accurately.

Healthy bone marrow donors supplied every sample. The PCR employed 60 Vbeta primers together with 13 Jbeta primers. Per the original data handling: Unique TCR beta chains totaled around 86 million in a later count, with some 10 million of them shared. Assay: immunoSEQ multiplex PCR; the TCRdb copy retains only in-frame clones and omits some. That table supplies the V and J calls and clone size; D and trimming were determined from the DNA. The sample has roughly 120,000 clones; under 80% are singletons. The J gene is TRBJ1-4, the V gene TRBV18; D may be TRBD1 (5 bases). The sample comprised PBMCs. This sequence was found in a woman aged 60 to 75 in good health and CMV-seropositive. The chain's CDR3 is CASSPPAGRGEKLFF. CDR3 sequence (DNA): TGTGCCAGCTCACCACCGGCAGGGAGGGGTGAAAAACTGTTTTTT.